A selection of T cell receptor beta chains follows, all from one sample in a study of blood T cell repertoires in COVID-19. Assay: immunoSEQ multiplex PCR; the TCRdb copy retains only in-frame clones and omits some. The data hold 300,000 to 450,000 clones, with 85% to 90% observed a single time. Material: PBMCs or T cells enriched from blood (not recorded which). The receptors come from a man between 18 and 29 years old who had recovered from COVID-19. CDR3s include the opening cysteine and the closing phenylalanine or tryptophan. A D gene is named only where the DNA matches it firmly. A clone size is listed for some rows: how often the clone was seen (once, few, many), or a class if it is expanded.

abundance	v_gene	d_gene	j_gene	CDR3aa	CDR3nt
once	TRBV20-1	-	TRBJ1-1	CSAPYNTEAFF	TGCAGTGCTCCGTATAACACTGAAGCTTTCTTT
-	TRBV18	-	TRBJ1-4	CASSAAGGRPEKLFF	TGTGCCAGCTCCGCAGCGGGAGGGAGACCTGAAAAACTGTTTTTT
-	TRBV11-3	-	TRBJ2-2	CASSLRSGELFF	TGTGCCAGCAGCTTAAGGAGCGGGGAGCTGTTTTTT
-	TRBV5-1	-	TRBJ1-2	CASSFNRAGYGYTF	TGCGCCAGCAGCTTCAACAGGGCAGGCTATGGCTACACCTTC
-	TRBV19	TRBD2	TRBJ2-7	CASSIDHREAYEQYF	TGTGCCAGTAGTATAGATCACCGGGAGGCCTACGAGCAGTACTTC
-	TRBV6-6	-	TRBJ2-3	CASGREYGTDTQYF	TGTGCCAGCGGTAGGGAGTACGGCACAGATACGCAGTATTTT
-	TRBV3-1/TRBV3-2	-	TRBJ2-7	CASTLNHGGGTNSYEQYF	TGTGCCAGCACCTTAAACCATGGGGGAGGAACTAACTCCTACGAGCAGTACTTC
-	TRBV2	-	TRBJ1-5	CASLPTGQGQPQHF	TGTGCCAGCCTACCGACGGGACAAGGACAGCCCCAGCATTTT
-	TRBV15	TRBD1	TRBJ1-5	CATSMDRGWDQPQHF	TGTGCCACCAGCATGGACAGGGGGTGGGATCAGCCCCAGCATTTT
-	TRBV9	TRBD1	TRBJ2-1	CASSATRDRSNEQFF	TGTGCCAGCAGCGCTACCCGGGACAGGTCTAATGAGCAGTTCTTC
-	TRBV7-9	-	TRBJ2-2	CASSSGVGELFF	TGTGCCAGCAGCTCGGGTGTCGGGGAGCTGTTTTTT
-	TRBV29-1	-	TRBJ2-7	CSVDLSSGVSTFEQYF	TGCAGCGTTGATCTTAGTAGTGGAGTCTCGACGTTCGAGCAGTACTTC
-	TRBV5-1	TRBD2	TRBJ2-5	CASSSPGGETQYF	TGCGCCAGCAGCTCACCGGGAGGGGAGACCCAGTACTTC
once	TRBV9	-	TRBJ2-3	CASSAGGADTQYF	TGTGCCAGCAGCGCGGGGGGCGCAGATACGCAGTATTTT
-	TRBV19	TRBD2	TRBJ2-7	CASSISGSDEQYF	TGTGCCAGCTCAATTAGCGGGAGCGACGAGCAGTACTTC
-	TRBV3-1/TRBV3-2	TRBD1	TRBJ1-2	CASSPGGQGAGGYTF	TGTGCCAGCAGCCCGGGGGGCCAGGGGGCTGGCGGCTACACCTTC
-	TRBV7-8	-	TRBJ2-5	CASRKIGIELSQYF	TGTGCCAGCAGGAAGATCGGGATTGAGTTGTCCCAGTACTTC
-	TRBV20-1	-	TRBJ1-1	CSASLGSMNTEAFF	TGCAGTGCTAGTCTAGGGAGCATGAACACTGAAGCTTTCTTT
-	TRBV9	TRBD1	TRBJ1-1	CASSVHQDRGGTEAFF	TGTGCCAGCAGCGTCCACCAGGACAGGGGTGGTACTGAAGCTTTCTTT
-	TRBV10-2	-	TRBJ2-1	CASSTSSSHYNEQFF	TGCGCCAGTTCTACTAGCTCCTCACATTATAATGAGCAGTTCTTC
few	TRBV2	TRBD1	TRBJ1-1	CASSERQGGATEAFF	TGTGCCAGCAGTGAAAGACAGGGGGGGGCCACTGAAGCTTTCTTT
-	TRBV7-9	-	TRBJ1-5	CASSQTDSNQPQHF	TGTGCCAGCAGCCAGACAGATAGCAATCAGCCCCAGCATTTT
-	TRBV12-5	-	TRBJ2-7	CASNSGLSYEQYF	TGTGCTAGCAACTCGGGTCTCTCCTACGAGCAGTACTTC
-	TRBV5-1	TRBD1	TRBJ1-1	CASSSGTGGYTEAFF	TGCGCCAGCAGCTCAGGGACAGGGGGGTACACTGAAGCTTTCTTT
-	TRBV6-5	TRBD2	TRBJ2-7	CASMRGGEYEQYF	TGTGCCAGCATGCGGGGGGGTGAGTACGAGCAGTACTTC
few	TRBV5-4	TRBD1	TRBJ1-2	CASSFPGQGNYGYTF	TGTGCCAGCAGCTTCCCCGGACAGGGTAACTATGGCTACACCTTC
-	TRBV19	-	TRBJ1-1	CASRLGGTGLGVNTEAFF	TGTGCCAGTAGATTGGGCGGGACGGGCCTAGGGGTGAACACTGAAGCTTTCTTT
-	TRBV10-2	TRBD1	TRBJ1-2	CASAHRGLSYGYTF	TGCGCCAGCGCCCACAGGGGGCTAAGCTATGGCTACACCTTC
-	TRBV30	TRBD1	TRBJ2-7	CAWGTGGTSYEQYF	TGTGCCTGGGGGACAGGGGGGACCTCCTACGAGCAGTACTTC
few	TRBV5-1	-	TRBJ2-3	CASSTGVRGTDTQYF	TGCGCCAGCAGCACGGGGGTCAGGGGGACAGATACGCAGTATTTT
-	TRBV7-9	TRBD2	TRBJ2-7	CASSPQGGALEQYF	TGTGCCAGCAGCCCGCAGGGAGGGGCCCTCGAGCAGTACTTC
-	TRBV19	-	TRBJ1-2	CASSWDAGTFNYGYTF	TGTGCCAGTAGTTGGGACGCCGGGACTTTTAACTATGGCTACACCTTC
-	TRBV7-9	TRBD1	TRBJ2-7	CASSLRTGGALYF	TGTGCCAGCAGCTTAAGAACAGGGGGAGCCTTGTACTTC
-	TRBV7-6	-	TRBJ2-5	CASSLGGDETQYF	TGTGCCAGCAGCTTAGGGGGAGATGAGACCCAGTACTTC
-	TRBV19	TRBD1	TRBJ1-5	CASGQGNQPQHF	TGTGCCAGCGGACAGGGGAATCAGCCCCAGCATTTT
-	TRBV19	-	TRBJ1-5	CASSHMEQPQHF	TGTGCCAGTAGCCATATGGAGCAGCCCCAGCATTTT
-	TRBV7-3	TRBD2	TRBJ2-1	CASSLAGGGNEQFF	TGTGCCAGCAGCCTAGCGGGAGGGGGTAATGAGCAGTTCTTC
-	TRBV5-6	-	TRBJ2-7	CASSLGRGSSYEQYF	TGTGCCAGCAGCTTGGGTCGGGGGTCCTCCTACGAGCAGTACTTC
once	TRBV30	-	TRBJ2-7	CAWSVNLGGSYEQYF	TGTGCCTGGAGTGTAAATTTGGGGGGCTCCTACGAGCAGTACTTC
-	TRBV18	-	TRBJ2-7	CASSPEGSGEQYF	TGTGCCAGCTCACCGGAGGGGAGTGGGGAGCAGTACTTC
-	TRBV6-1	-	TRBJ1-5	CASSERDGGDRSNQPQHF	TGTGCCAGCAGTGAACGGGATGGAGGGGACCGTAGCAATCAGCCCCAGCATTTT
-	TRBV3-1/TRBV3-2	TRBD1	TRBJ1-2	CASSQGQGFAYGYTF	TGTGCCAGCAGCCAAGGACAGGGGTTCGCCTATGGCTACACCTTC